The clone carrying this TCR beta chain was counted once. Its cognate antigen is unknown. Sequenced by immunoSEQ multiplex PCR; TCRdb stores in-frame clones only, minus some. The sample records about 150,000 clones, roughly nine tenths being singletons. Germline lookup yields CDR1 MDHEN and CDR2 SYDVKM. This CDR3 spans 12 amino acids. Trimming stripped 6 bases from V and 7 bases from J, with 12 bases between. The sample belongs to a study of T cell responses to AZD1222 COVID-19 vaccine. General study findings and limits: Spike was spanned by vaccine-associated CD4 TCRs, with dominance at 160-218 and 743-854. Targets within unmutated variant regions were reportedly found for nearly half of spike-specific TCRs. Donors were chiefly white British, with a greater number of females, and clonal diversity was perhaps underestimated.

This TCR came from an adult in good health. The starting material was peripheral blood, obtained on day 0 of AZD1222 vaccination. The rearrangement uses TRBV28 and TRBJ1-1; no reliable D call. The CDR3 is CASSLTEVEAFF. CDR3 in DNA: TGTGCCAGCAGCCTAACTGAAGTTGAAGCTTTCTTT.